One sample yielded the 15 T cell receptor beta chains listed below, sequenced in a study of OX40 agonist ivuxolimab in advanced cancers. Using immunoSEQ multiplex PCR, the repertoire was profiled, and TCRdb retains in-frame clones only, with some absent. Here the sample spans tens of thousands of clones, about 90% being singletons. The sequencing here drew on CD4+ or CD8+ T cells sorted from blood, taken in a trial of the OX40 agonist ivuxolimab. These receptors were collected from an adult with an advanced solid tumor such as melanoma, head and neck, liver or kidney cancer.

The rearrangement links TRBV7-3 to TRBJ2-2, with D perhaps being TRBD1 or TRBD2 (5 bases each). The CDR3 runs to 14 residues. CDR1 is SGHTA and CDR2 is FQGTGA in the germline V gene. V lost 5 bases to trimming and J lost 3 bases, with 10 bases between them. CDR3 in amino acids: CASSVLGDTGELFF. The CDR3 nucleotides read TGTGCCAGCAGCGTACTAGGGGACACCGGGGAGCTGTTTTTT.

The V call is TRBV7-8, the J call TRBJ2-5, with D perhaps matching TRBD1 (5 bases). The CDR3 is 14 amino acids. Germline lookup yields CDR1 SGHVS and CDR2 FQNEAQ. The V end was cut by 5 bases, the J end by 5 bases, with 15 bases between. CDR3 in amino acids: CASSQRGMWETQYF. For the CDR3, the DNA is TGTGCCAGCAGCCAAAGGGGTATGTGGGAGACCCAGTACTTC.

The chain employs TRBV6-5 and TRBJ2-7; TRBD1 might be the D (7 bases). From germline, CDR1 is MNHEY and CDR2 SVGAGI. Between the trimmed V and J ends, which lost 6 bases and 4 bases, there was a span of 10 bases. The CDR3 contains 12 residues. CDR3 sequence reads: CASSQGGYEQYF. The CDR3, as DNA: TGTGCCAGCAGCCAGGGGGGTTACGAGCAGTACTTC.

The chain couples TRBV28 to TRBJ2-3; 8 bases are a match to TRBD1. CDR3 length: 15 residues. Germline values: CDR1 MDHEN, CDR2 SYDVKM. J was trimmed by 2 bases and V by 6 bases; bases with no gene match: 7. Here the CDR3 reads CASSPAQGDTDTQYF. CDR3 DNA sequence: TGTGCCAGCAGCCCGGCACAGGGGGACACAGATACGCAGTATTTT.

The rearrangement links TRBV5-6 to TRBJ2-2; D not certain. V gave up 2 bases and J gave up 6 bases, with 17 bases separating them. CDR3 length: 16 amino acids. Looked up from germline, CDR1 is SGHDT and CDR2 is YYEEEE. The CDR3 region has the DNA TGTGCCAGCAGCTTCTTTGGTGGCCTTGGACCCGGGGAGCTGTTTTTT. Amino acids: CASSFFGGLGPGELFF.

V gene TRBV4-1 combines with J gene TRBJ2-7; TRBD2 matches at 8 bases. V lost 2 bases to trimming and J lost 4 bases; unmatched junction nucleotides: 4. Germline V gene sequence: CDR1 MGHRA, CDR2 YSYEKL. This CDR3 region has 14 residues. The CDR3 nucleotides are TGCGCCAGCAGCCAATCCGGGGGGGCTTACGAGCAGTACTTC. Amino acids: CASSQSGGAYEQYF.

This clone was seen only once. V gene TRBV13 combines with J gene TRBJ1-3, with 7 bases aligning to TRBD1. From germline, CDR1 is PRHDT and CDR2 FYEKMQ (reference sequence). Trimming cost V 5 bases and J 4 bases; bases outside gene matches: 2. This CDR3 region has 13 residues. CDR3 nucleotide sequence: TGTGCCAGCAGCGCGGGACAGGGAAACACCATATATTTT. It codes for CASSAGQGNTIYF.

The V call is TRBV27, the J call TRBJ1-2; D gene uncertain. Trimming stripped 5 bases from V and 1 base from J, with 11 bases between. The CDR3 has 14 amino acids. Germline V CDR1 and CDR2: MNHEY, SMNVEV (reference sequence). DNA of the CDR3: TGTGCCAGCAGTGCCTCTCCCAGTAACTATGGCTACACCTTC. Translating gives CASSASPSNYGYTF.

The chain is built from TRBV27 and TRBJ2-3; D perhaps matches TRBD2 (6 bases). This CDR3 spans 14 amino acids. Germline CDR1 and CDR2: MNHEY and SMNVEV (reference sequence). The ends were cut back, 5 bases at V and 0 bases at J, with 9 bases in the middle. The CDR3 coding sequence is TGTGCCAGCAGTCCGGGGACTAGCACAGATACGCAGTATTTT. It translates to CASSPGTSTDTQYF.

This clone came up once. The gene calls are TRBV12-2 and TRBJ2-7. TRBV12-2 is deemed a pseudogene. This CDR3 is built from 15 residues. This chain's CDR3 is CASRDGTLRLSEQYF. DNA of the CDR3: TGTGCAAGTCGGGATGGTACGTTACGTTTAAGCGAGCAGTACTTC.

V gene TRBV7-8 combines with J gene TRBJ2-1, with 7 bases that match TRBD2. In germline, CDR1 is SGHVS, CDR2 FQNEAQ. The CDR3 has 15 amino acids. The V and J ends lost 1 base and 2 bases, in that order; junction bases with no gene match: 2. Here the CDR3 DNA reads TGTGCCAGCAGCTTAGAGGGAGGGCCCTACAATGAGCAGTTCTTC. It translates to CASSLEGGPYNEQFF.

V gene TRBV28 combines with J gene TRBJ2-7, with 7 bases fitting TRBD1. The germline V gene has CDR1 MDHEN and CDR2 SYDVKM. With V trimmed by 8 bases and J by 0 bases, 10 bases remained unmatched. CDR3 length: 15 amino acids. Here the CDR3 reads CASRVGTESSYEQYF. The DNA for the CDR3 is TGTGCCAGCCGTGTCGGGACAGAAAGCTCCTACGAGCAGTACTTC.

The chain has TRBV5-1 and TRBJ1-1; 10 bases line up with TRBD1. CDR1 is SGHRS and CDR2 is YFSETQ in the germline V gene. Trimming removed 3 bases from V and 7 bases from J; junction bases left unmatched: 9. The CDR3 has 15 residues. CDR3 sequence (DNA): TGCGCCAGCAGCTACCTCGACAGGGGGCTGGGTGAAGCTTTCTTT. Translation: CASSYLDRGLGEAFF.

The chain joins TRBV7-2 to TRBJ2-1; D gene ambiguous. CDR1 and CDR2 (germline): SGHTA, FQGNSA. The CDR3 length is 13 residues. As DNA, the CDR3 is TGTGCTACCCCCCTAAGCAAGTACAATGAGCAGTTCTTC. Its translation is CATPLSKYNEQFF.

The chain recombines TRBV7-9 with TRBJ2-7, with TRBD2 matching 9 bases. Germline values: CDR1 SEHNR, CDR2 FQNEAQ (reference sequence). Germline trimming cut 2 bases from V and 6 bases from J; bases unmatched to any gene: 8. The CDR3 runs 15 residues. CDR3 sequence (DNA): TGTGCCAGCAGCTTACCGGGGCGGGAGGGCCCCGAGCAGTACTTC. It codes for CASSLPGREGPEQYF. Together with reference TRBV7-9 and TRBJ2-7, the CDR3 gives the full variable domain: DTGVSQNPRHKITKRGQNVTFRCDPISEHNRLYWYRQTLGQGPEFLTYFQNEAQLEKSRLLSDRFSAERPKGSFSTLEIQRTEQGDSAMYLCASSLPGREGPEQYFGPGTRLTVT.